Sequencing of this T cell receptor beta chain was carried out in a study of blood T cell repertoires in COVID-19. The data were produced by immunoSEQ multiplex PCR, yet TCRdb's version contains in-frame clones alone and is incomplete. The sample consists of just over 300,000 clones, roughly 89% of them appearing once. The V and J ends lost 2 bases and 2 bases respectively, with 13 bases between them. Looked up from germline, CDR1 is MNHNS and CDR2 is SASEGT. This CDR3 comprises 16 residues. The sequence derives from a woman aged 25 to 39 with COVID-19, enrolled during active disease. The rearrangement links TRBV6-1 to TRBJ1-3; a weak D match, TRBD1 (5 bases). Material for sequencing was peripheral blood. DNA for the CDR3: TGTGCCAGCAGTGAATGGAGACAGAGACCTGGAAACACCATATATTTT. Amino acids: CASSEWRQRPGNTIYF.